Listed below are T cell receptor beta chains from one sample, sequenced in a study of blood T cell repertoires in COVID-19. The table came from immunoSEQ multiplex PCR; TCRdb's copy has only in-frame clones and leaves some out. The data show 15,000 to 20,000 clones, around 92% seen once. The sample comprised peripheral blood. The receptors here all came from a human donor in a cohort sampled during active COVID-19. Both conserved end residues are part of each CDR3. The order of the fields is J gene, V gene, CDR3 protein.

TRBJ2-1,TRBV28,CASSATGTGAYNEQFF
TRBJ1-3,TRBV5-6,CASSGQNLNTIYF
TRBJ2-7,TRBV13,CASSSGLAELSYEQYF
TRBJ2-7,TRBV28,CASSYHYEQYF
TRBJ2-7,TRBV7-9,CASSLVMTREGHGEQYF
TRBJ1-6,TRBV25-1,CASSDGKYNSPLHF
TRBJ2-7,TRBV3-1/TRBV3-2,CASSQELLAGVYEQYF
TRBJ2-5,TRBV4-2,CASSQDKVGAAQETQYF
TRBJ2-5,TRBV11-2,CATSEGETQYF
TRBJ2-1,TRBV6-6,CASSQTVMSSYNEQFF
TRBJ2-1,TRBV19,CASSDGLAGYNEQFF
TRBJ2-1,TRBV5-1,CASSLGGAGPYNEQFF
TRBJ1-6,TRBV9,CASSVQGSGSPLHF
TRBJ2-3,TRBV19,CASSRSRQGADTQYF
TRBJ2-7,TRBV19,CASSIAGVYEQYF
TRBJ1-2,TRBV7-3,CASSLVPGQGEDGYTF
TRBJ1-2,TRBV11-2,CASRFSEGGTNYGYTF
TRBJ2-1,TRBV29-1,CSVERDNEQFF
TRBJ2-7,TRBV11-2,CASSSYLRSGTGGLEQYF
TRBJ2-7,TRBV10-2,CASSDRGHGSYEQYF
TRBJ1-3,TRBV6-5,CASSYSQDSGNTIYF
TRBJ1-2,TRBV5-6,CASSSQGATYGYTF
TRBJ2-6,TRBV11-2,CASSARGYGANVLTF
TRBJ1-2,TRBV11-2,CASSLKTSLGYTF
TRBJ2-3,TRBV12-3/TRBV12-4,CASRVAPKDTQYF
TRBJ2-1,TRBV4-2,CASSTVAGGGNEQFF
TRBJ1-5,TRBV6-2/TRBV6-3,CASSSWEKGGNNQPQHF
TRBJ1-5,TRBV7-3,CASSLRVKGDTLRGNQPQHF
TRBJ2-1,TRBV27,CASSLSDGLVNEQFF
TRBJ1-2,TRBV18,CASSPTGGGGYTF
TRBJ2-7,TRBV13,CASSPGPYEQYF
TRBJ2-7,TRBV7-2,CASSFRLAGDYEQYF
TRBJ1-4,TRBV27,CASSQLGQGNEKLFF
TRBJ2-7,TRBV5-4,CASSRRTGIYEQYF
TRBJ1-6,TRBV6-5,CASSYDVWSNSPLHF
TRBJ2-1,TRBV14,CASSQEYGGEQFF
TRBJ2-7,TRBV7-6,CASSSGGGHEQYF
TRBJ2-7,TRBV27,CASRSLSYEQYF
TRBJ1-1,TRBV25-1,CASHGQGVWNTEAFF
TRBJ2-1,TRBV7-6,CASSPQGTSGGPRYNEQFF